This is a list of T cell receptor beta chains from one sample in a study of T-cell reconstitution after alpha-beta-depleted transplantation in children. TCRdb re-called the PCR reads through MiXCR, storing one row per CDR3 protein. The table has 500,000 to 600,000 distinct CDR3 sequences, about 30% seen once. Sample: PBMCs from the stem cell graft donor, taken from the stem cell graft. These receptor sequences come from a human donor who donated a stem cell graft to a child with aplastic anemia. Each CDR3 is given with its conserved first and last residue.

v_gene	CDR3aa
TRBV12-3/TRBV12-4	CASSQGAGNQPQHF
TRBV12-3/TRBV12-4	CASSLRAGEGYTDTQYF
TRBV30	CAWDRGLTNEKLFF
TRBV18	CASSPGPLSSYNEQFF
TRBV19	CASSKAGGTSTDTQYF
TRBV5-1	CASSLQTDTQYF
TRBV13	CASSSPSGSEDEQFF
TRBV5-5	CASSLNRDSGNTIYF
TRBV6-1	CAAPVAGGRTDTQYF
TRBV4-3	CASSPSGTSGSDTQYF
TRBV6-2/TRBV6-3	CASQGGGFGNQPQHF
TRBV5-1	CASSTGLAGLDTQYF
TRBV20-1	CSAIPGTSGRETQYF
TRBV19	CASSIDRANTGELFF
TRBV24-1	CATSDPSARTGELFF
TRBV20-1	CSATGVNDYGYTF
TRBV30	CAWSGRWGYGNTIYF
TRBV28	CASRSAGLVDTQYF
TRBV5-1	CASSTYQGGPQHF
TRBV7-9	CASSLEDRKSYNEQFF
TRBV25-1	CATQLVGAYNEQFF
TRBV5-1	CASSPDSPNTGELFF
TRBV7-2	CASSPRTGMNTEAFF
TRBV9	CASSAIGTGIAIETQYF
TRBV7-2	CASSLLAGGPSGEQYF
TRBV19	CASSIGGMMGETQYF
TRBV12-3/TRBV12-4	CASSNSDQETQYF
TRBV28	CASTPTGALQPQHF
TRBV30	CAWRGTDFYGYTF
TRBV18	CASSSASEAFF
TRBV4-3	CASSQARGKGAQDNEQFF
TRBV4-3	CASSQESGSYYGYTF
TRBV29-1	CSVARGRAGNTIYF
TRBV6-2/TRBV6-3	CASNRQFVEHTGELFF
TRBV4-2	CASSLNDAEAFF
TRBV7-2	CASSPVGGVNTEAFF
TRBV9	CASSPYGETQYF
TRBV7-2	CASSPQRSNTGELFF
TRBV7-9	CASSWKMDSRNEQFF
TRBV18	CASSPISSVNIQYF
TRBV6-1	CASREDRSSYNEQFF
TRBV30	CAWTIAGPYNEQFF
TRBV7-2	CASSRLTTGNTGELFF
TRBV30	CAFLPPDRGRETQYF
TRBV10-3	CAIKTSGRLQETQYF
TRBV6-5	CASVTGSTNYGYTF
TRBV27	CASSLRGTGWDTEAFF
TRBV10-2	CASSDEVLKSTDTQYF
TRBV11-2	CASSTYPGDLRDIQYF
TRBV29-1	CSVQGVTEAFF
TRBV6-1	CASNLRTGTLYGYTF
TRBV12-3/TRBV12-4	CASSRVLAEKGEQFF
TRBV6-5	CASSYSSRAPSGANVLTF
TRBV19	CASRPDQGRTQYF
TRBV29-1	CSVPTGRTEAFF
TRBV7-9	CASSSRSSALRDTQYF
TRBV5-1	CASSTTPGETQYF
TRBV7-2	CASSLAQGATGELFF
TRBV15	CATSRDHGANEKLFF